This TCR beta chain was recorded in a study of spatial heterogeneity in lung cancer. Study-level information: Sequence detection consistently recorded a greater number of beta-chain than alpha-chain sequences. Study-wide results and limits: In tumors, expanded intratumoral alpha and beta TCR counts tracked mutation counts.

In the library, each TCR cDNA molecule bore its own unique molecular identifier. TCRdb independently ran MiXCR on the 5' RACE reads; one entry per CDR3 protein. The sample holds approximately 2,500 distinct CDR3 sequences; around half are singletons and the top ten take approximately 21%. Trimming shortened V by 5 bases and J by 2 bases, and 12 bases separated the two germline ends. CDR1 is SGHAT, CDR2 FQNNGV, per germline. The CDR3 contains 15 residues. Documented time point: sample taken at primary tumor resection. Unsorted whole RNA samples from tumor, nontumor lung or frozen PBMC were sequenced. For this clonotype: Its specificity is not known.

The genes are TRBV11-2 and TRBJ2-2, with a possible D match to TRBD1 (6 bases). The sequencing here drew on lung tumor tissue, taken at surgery. This sequence was found in a male donor with early-stage non-small cell lung cancer. CDR3 amino acids: CASSHRTVNTGELFF. The CDR3, as DNA: TGTGCCAGCAGCCACAGGACAGTCAACACCGGGGAGCTGTTTTTT.